This T cell receptor (beta chain) was sequenced for a study of Ad26.COV2.S vaccination and SARS-CoV-2 variants. Method: immunoSEQ multiplex PCR; TCRdb's copy keeps in-frame clones and lacks some. This sample yields 250,000 or so clones, of which 87% are seen a single time; less than 3.5% belongs to the top ten. The V and J ends lost 6 bases and 8 bases respectively, with 16 bases between them. The germline V gene encodes CDR1 MNHEY and CDR2 SVGEGT. This CDR3 spans 14 amino acids. Treatment meaning: 19 received Ad26.COV2.S at low or high dose, single or two shots; several received placebo; per-sample allocation not given. Each sample was drawn 63 days after the first injection (of vaccine or placebo).

Sequenced here: peripheral blood, sampled in a trial of Ad26.COV2.S vaccine versus placebo. The rearrangement joins TRBV6-2 or TRBV6-3 to TRBJ2-2; D perhaps matches TRBD2 (5 bases). This receptor was identified in a person aged 18 to 59 who received the Ad26.COV2.S COVID-19 vaccine or a placebo. Here the CDR3 reads CASSPRTPAGELFF. CDR3 nucleotides: TGTGCCAGCAGCCCCAGGACTCCGGCAGGGGAGCTGTTTTTT.